These 10 T cell receptor beta chains were sequenced from one sample in a study of spatial heterogeneity in lung cancer. Antigens for these TCRs are unknown. Notes on the study in general: Counts of expanded intratumoral alpha and beta TCRs tracked tumor mutation counts.

The time point denotes: sample taken at primary tumor resection. TCRdb reprocessed the 5' RACE reads via MiXCR and lists one record per CDR3 protein. The table has 15,000 or so distinct CDR3 sequences, roughly 5.4% seen once. The input for sequencing was lung tumor tissue, taken at surgery. The source of these receptors is a male donor with early-stage non-small cell lung cancer.

This chain connects TRBV28 to TRBJ2-1, with D possibly being TRBD1 (5 bases). The CDR3 runs 14 residues. CDR1 MDHEN and CDR2 SYDVKM come from the germline V gene. Trimming removed 8 bases from V and 4 bases from J, with 15 bases in between. The CDR3 nucleotides read TGTGCCAGCCGGACACCTGATCAGTACAATGAGCAGTTCTTC. Translation: CASRTPDQYNEQFF.

This clonotype came up many times. The chain combines TRBV20-1 with TRBJ1-4, with D possibly being TRBD1 (5 bases). The V end lost 6 bases, the J end lost 4 bases, and 9 bases lay between the germline ends. Germline values: CDR1 DFQATT, CDR2 SNEGSKA (reference sequence). The CDR3 sequence is 12 residues long. CDR3 coding DNA: TGCAGTGCGGACATCAATAATGAAAAACTGTTTTTT. Its translation: CSADINNEKLFF.

This sequence joins TRBV9 and TRBJ1-3; D remains unclear. The CDR3 length is 15 residues. Germline assignment: CDR1 SGDLS and CDR2 YYNGEE. V was pared by 0 bases and J by 0 bases, with 7 bases between. CDR3 nucleotides: TGTGCCAGCAGCGTAGGGTCTATCTCTGGAAACACCATATATTTT. It is translated as CASSVGSISGNTIYF.

This clonotype was observed at least ten times. The rearrangement joins TRBV20-1 to TRBJ2-3; TRBD1 aligns across 8 bases. The junction had 17 bases not matched to a gene; V was cut back by 5 bases and J by 4 bases. Per the germline V gene, CDR1 is DFQATT and CDR2 is SNEGSKA (reference sequence). CDR3 size: 17 residues. The CDR3 loop reads CSASIGPGQAAPDTQYF. CDR3 sequence (DNA): TGCAGTGCTTCTATAGGTCCGGGACAGGCAGCCCCAGATACGCAGTATTTT.

This clonotype was observed a handful of times. The rearrangement links TRBV4-1 to TRBJ1-2; tentative D call: TRBD1 (5 bases). The V end lost 3 bases, the J end lost 0 bases, and 14 bases lay between the germline ends. Looked up from germline, CDR1 is MGHRA and CDR2 is YSYEKL. This CDR3 has 16 amino acids. CDR3 bases: TGCGCCAGCAGCCAGGGAATAGACAGTCCTAACTATGGCTACACCTTC. Its protein product is CASSQGIDSPNYGYTF.

The genes are TRBV27 and TRBJ1-2, with TRBD1 identical over 7 bases. From germline, CDR1 is MNHEY and CDR2 SMNVEV (reference sequence). This CDR3 region has 14 residues. Trimming took 6 bases from V and 4 from J; bases not matched to a gene: 8. The CDR3, as DNA: TGTGCCAGCAGATCACAGGGGTTGTTCTATGGCTACACCTTC. It is translated as CASRSQGLFYGYTF.

This clonotype was counted ten times or more. The chain carries TRBV5-8 and TRBJ2-3; 8 bases fit TRBD2. Germline assignment: CDR1 SGHTS and CDR2 YDEGEE. This CDR3 is 14 amino acids long. With V trimmed by 2 bases and J by 7 bases, 6 bases remained unmatched. CDR3 sequence: CASSFRAGAHTQYF. The CDR3 DNA follows: TGTGCCAGCAGCTTCAGAGCGGGAGCCCATACGCAGTATTTT. Drawing the rest from reference TRBV5-8 and TRBJ2-3, the complete variable domain is EAGVTQSPTHLIKTRGQQATLRCSPISGHTSVYWYQQALGLGLQFLLWYDEGEERNRGNFPPRFSGRQFPNYSSELNVNALELEDSALYLCASSFRAGAHTQYFGPGTRLTVL.

This clonotype has at least ten counts. The chain carries TRBV5-6 and TRBJ1-3, with 7 positions matching TRBD1. The V segment lost 3 bases and the J segment 2 bases; nucleotides outside the gene matches: 5. The CDR3 is 15 residues long. CDR1 and CDR2 (germline): SGHDT, YYEEEE. DNA for the CDR3: TGTGCCAGCAGCTCCCCCGACAGGGCTGGAAACACCATATATTTT. It codes for CASSSPDRAGNTIYF.

This clonotype was found many times. In DNA form, the CDR3 reads TGTGCCAGTAGTATAAAGGGTTACAATCAGCCCCAGCATTTT. It translates to CASSIKGYNQPQHF. The chain carries TRBV19 and TRBJ1-5, with D uncertain. The length of the CDR3 is 14 residues. V dropped 2 bases and J dropped 3 bases, with 8 bases sitting between them. CDR1 and CDR2 from the germline V gene are LNHDA and SQIVND (reference sequence).

This clonotype came up many times. CDR3 loop: CASSPYLSNTGELFF. The DNA of the CDR3 is TGTGCCAGCAGCCCCTATCTGTCGAACACCGGGGAGCTGTTTTTT. The chain carries TRBV14 and TRBJ2-2; D not resolved. V lost 4 bases and J 0 bases, leaving 9 bases between the germline ends. The CDR3 has 15 amino acids. The germline V gene has CDR1 SGHDN and CDR2 FVKESK. The full variable domain, its missing parts supplied by reference TRBV14 and TRBJ2-2, is EAGVTQFPSHSVIEKGQTVTLRCDPISGHDNLYWYRRVMGKEIKFLLHFVKESKQDESGMPNNRFLAERTGGTYSTLKVQPAELEDSGVYFCASSPYLSNTGELFFGEGSRLTVL.